This is a list of T cell receptor beta chains from one sample in a study of monozygotic twins with inflammatory bowel disease. TCRdb processed the 5' RACE reads again and assigns one entry to each CDR3 protein, with no DNA. The sample totals fewer than 450,000 distinct CDR3 sequences; its top ten clones hold 2.6%. The sample comprised blood. Receptors were obtained from a human donor with ulcerative colitis or Crohn's disease, or a healthy co-twin of an affected twin (not recorded which). Both conserved end residues are part of each CDR3.

CDR3aa	v_gene	j_gene
CAGSGGHSYEQYF	TRBV7-9	TRBJ2-7
CASSPRTVGDSPLHF	TRBV7-2	TRBJ1-6
CAISEGYNEQFF	TRBV10-3	TRBJ2-1
CASSQVPWEGGGSTDTQYF	TRBV4-3	TRBJ2-3
CASSDLLRGATQYF	TRBV7-3	TRBJ2-5
CASSTNTKGYGYTF	TRBV6-1	TRBJ1-2
CASSYAGAWETQYF	TRBV6-6	TRBJ2-5
CSVEEEGARETQYF	TRBV29-1	TRBJ2-5
CASSFGGGSGANVLTF	TRBV7-3	TRBJ2-6
CAWRGQGANQPQHF	TRBV30	TRBJ1-5